This T cell receptor beta chain originates from a study of blood T cell repertoires in COVID-19 (dated by TCRdb to about 2020). Notes on the research overall: Samples covering the acute and convalescent phases of COVID-19 were provided by collaborators in the United States, Italy and Spain. Where available, HLA class I and class II types were obtained from metadata supplied by the sample provider rather than from assay-based typing. Subjects who had been exposed to COVID-19, were actively infected with it, or had recovered from it provided the deeply sampled blood TCRbeta repertoires that made up the dataset. The repertoires were made available in a free public database intended to serve as a resource for research on the immune response to SARS-CoV-2. The prospective study material was composed of cDNA or gDNA derived from T cells, B-cell-depleted T cells, or PBMCs. Nearly every sample came with metadata listing a de-identified subject ID, COVID-19 status, age in years and sex. Samples were obtained from the ongoing ImmuneRACE study (first 160 participants) and from over 1,000 subjects provided by 6 global collaborators.

TCRbeta CDR3 regions were amplified from genomic DNA by means of the immunoSEQ Assay, a bias-controlled multiplex PCR. The paper's processing steps were these. Nucleated cell counts per sample were estimated from amplification of reference gene primers within the assay. Sequence reads were collapsed and filtered to measure the absolute abundance of every unique TCRbeta CDR3 rearrangement. For each sample, productive Simpson clonality was calculated by taking the square root of Simpson's diversity index across productive rearrangements. Here the immuneACCESS table is served through TCRdb, limited to in-frame sequences with V and J called. Missing clones are a known gap in these copies; in checked studies unresolved V genes cover under half, and the rest lacks a known reason. V and J calls and clone size are as listed in that table; D and trimming were resolved from the DNA. The sample records about 99,000 clones, about 80% of which are singletons. Jointly, the top ten make up 10% to 15% of the sample.

V loses 8 bases, J loses 0 bases, and the germline ends lie 19 bases apart. Its CDR3 holds 17 amino acids, cysteine through phenylalanine. CDR3 DNA is the only sequence kept; it has 51 bases, read in frame from the first base. Taken from the germline V gene, the CDR1 and CDR2 loops are SGHAT and FQNNGV. The collaborating institutions used their own protocols to collect whole blood in K2EDTA tubes. For TCRbeta analysis, collaborators shipped samples in one of three forms: frozen whole blood, isolated PBMCs, or DNA extracted from either of those sample types. The table lists this clone with a count of one. Its cognate antigen has yet to be identified. Within one base of it there is no much larger clone, and no base qualities were kept. Results and caveats for the whole study, not just this receptor: How much clinical and demographic metadata was included differed by source and by participant, and the metadata was provided uncurated.

The rearrangement joined TRBV11-2 to TRBJ2-2, and possibly TRBD1, on 5 matching bases. Input material: peripheral blood. The TCR comes from a human donor in a cohort sampled during active or convalescent COVID-19. The CDR3 reads as follows: CASFSFRQLTNTGELFF. The bases are TGTGCCAGCTTTTCTTTTCGACAGCTTACGAACACCGGGGAGCTGTTTTTT.